Listed here are 13 T cell receptor beta chains from one sample, sequenced in a study of blood T cells in healthy people across ages. A sample-barcoded 5' primer and a J-beta primer mix were used in a second PCR of roughly 6 to 11 cycles. A single record per CDR3 protein comes from TCRdb applying MiXCR to the 5' RACE reads. The data show 750,000 to 950,000 distinct CDR3 sequences, with under 35% seen just once and around 9.6% held by the top ten. Another study also made use of these data, one on T cells of mothers and their children.

Material for sequencing was blood. The receptors shown here come from a woman between 40 and 50 years old in good health.

This clonotype was found once. This CDR3 reads CASSYGAGAPEAFF. The CDR3 DNA reads TGTGCCAGCAGTTACGGGGCGGGGGCGCCTGAAGCTTTCTTT. This sequence joins TRBV12-3 or TRBV12-4 and TRBJ1-1; a possible D gene is TRBD1 (6 bases). V lost 4 bases and J 6 bases, leaving 15 bases between the germline ends. The CDR3 runs to 14 residues.

This clonotype occurred a few times. The chain has TRBV6-1 and TRBJ2-1, with 11 bases identical to TRBD2. Germline V lookup: CDR1 MNHNS, CDR2 SASEGT. This CDR3 comprises 18 residues. J lost 3 bases, V lost 6 bases, and 13 bases had no gene match. CDR3 bases: TGTGCCAGCAGGGTGTCGCTAGCGGGGGGTCATAACTACAATGAGCAGTTCTTC. It translates to CASRVSLAGGHNYNEQFF.

The chain has TRBV7-6 and TRBJ2-1; TRBD2 matches at 9 bases. This CDR3 spans 18 amino acids. Germline loops: CDR1 SGHVS, CDR2 FNYEAQ. Trimming at V came to 3 bases and at J to 1 base, leaving 10 bases not matched to a gene. DNA for the CDR3: TGTGCCAGCAGCTTTCGCCAGCGGGAGGACCCGTCCTACAATGAGCAGTTCTTC. Its translation: CASSFRQREDPSYNEQFF. The full variable domain, with the rest looked up from reference TRBV7-6 and TRBJ2-1, is GAGVSQSPRYKVTKRGQDVALRCDPISGHVSLYWYRQALGQGPEFLTYFNYEAQQDKSGLPNDRFSAERPEGSISTLTIQRTEQRDSAMYRCASSFRQREDPSYNEQFFGPGTRLTVL.

Many counts were recorded for this clonotype. The chain recombines TRBV20-1 with TRBJ2-5, with TRBD2 matching 7 bases. The CDR3 is 14 amino acids. With 1 base clipped from V and 3 bases from J, the junction kept 5 bases outside the gene matches. From germline, CDR1 is DFQATT and CDR2 SNEGSKA (reference sequence). The CDR3 region is CSARAGGPEETQYF. In DNA, the CDR3 is TGCAGTGCTAGAGCGGGGGGTCCCGAAGAGACCCAGTACTTC.

The V and J genes are TRBV5-1 and TRBJ2-1; TRBD2 matches 13 bases. Per germline, CDR1 SGHRS and CDR2 YFSETQ. The length of the CDR3 is 20 residues. V dropped 3 bases and J dropped 0; count of bases not matched to a gene: 12. CDR3 bases: TGCGCCAGCAGCTGGGGAATGGGACTAGCGGGGACGAGCTCCTACAATGAGCAGTTCTTC. It codes for CASSWGMGLAGTSSYNEQFF.

The rearrangement joins TRBV20-1 to TRBJ1-3; no clear D. V dropped 1 base and J dropped 2 bases, with 9 bases sitting between them. This CDR3 has 14 amino acids. Germline V gene lookup returns CDR1 DFQATT and CDR2 SNEGSKA (reference sequence). The CDR3: CSARVRRPGNTIYF. CDR3 in DNA: TGCAGTGCTAGAGTCCGTAGGCCTGGAAACACCATATATTTT.

This clonotype showed up just a few times. The chain recombines TRBV25-1 with TRBJ2-3; no definite D call. Germline V lookup: CDR1 MGHDK, CDR2 SYGVNS. Trimming took off 6 bases at V and 2 bases at J, with 9 bases between the two ends. This CDR3 is 13 amino acids long. DNA for the CDR3: TGTGCCAGCAGGGACGCTCTCACAGATACGCAGTATTTT. Translation gives CASRDALTDTQYF.

This clonotype was observed at least ten times. The chain recombines TRBV29-1 with TRBJ2-5; perhaps TRBD2 as D (6 bases). Germline V gives CDR1 SQVTM, CDR2 ANQGSEA. Deletions cut 6 bases from V and 5 bases from J, with 19 bases between. The CDR3 has 14 residues. CDR3 loop: CSVGTILGGETQYF. CDR3 DNA sequence: TGCAGCGTCGGTACCATCTTAGGAGGGGAGACCCAGTACTTC.

This clonotype appeared a few times. CDR3: CASSGGLATDTQYF. DNA for the CDR3: TGTGCCAGCAGTGGGGGACTAGCTACAGATACGCAGTATTTT. The chain joins TRBV6-2 or TRBV6-3 to TRBJ2-3, with 9 bases identical to TRBD2. V lost 5 bases and J lost 3; bases outside the gene matches: 3. Germline V gene sequence: CDR1 MNHEY, CDR2 SVGEGT. This CDR3 is 14 amino acids long.

This clonotype was found a few times. CDR3 sequence reads: CASSNSWGSEQYF. CDR3 nucleotides: TGTGCCAGCAGCAACTCTTGGGGGAGCGAGCAGTACTTC. V usage is TRBV14 and J usage is TRBJ2-4; possibly TRBD1 or TRBD2 for D (5 bases each). The J call is uncertain, as TRBJ2-7 better fits the DNA end. The CDR3 contains 13 residues. Germline V gene lookup returns CDR1 SGHDN and CDR2 FVKESK.

This clonotype has only a few counts. The CDR3 protein is CASPSVGTSGANVLTF. Here the CDR3 DNA reads TGTGCCAGCCCCTCGGTGGGGACCTCTGGGGCCAACGTCCTGACTTTC. The V and J genes are TRBV27 and TRBJ2-6; possibly TRBD1 or TRBD2 for D (5 bases each). The V end lost 8 bases, the J end lost 0 bases, and 14 bases lay between the germline ends. CDR3 size: 16 residues. Per germline, CDR1 MNHEY and CDR2 SMNVEV (reference sequence).

The chain employs TRBV4-3 and TRBJ2-5; D gene unclear. V shed 1 base and J shed 5 bases, with 14 bases lying between them. The germline V gene encodes CDR1 LGHNA and CDR2 YSLEER. The CDR3 has 15 amino acids. The CDR3 DNA reads TGCGCCAGCAGCCAAGGGACGGATATGTGGGAGACCCAGTACTTC. Encoded protein: CASSQGTDMWETQYF.

In its sample, this clonotype was seen many times. The CDR3 is CASSVRGQETQYF. The DNA of the CDR3 is TGTGCCAGCAGTGTAAGGGGCCAAGAGACCCAGTACTTC. The V call is TRBV25-1, the J call TRBJ2-5, with D possibly being TRBD1 (5 bases). The CDR3 has 13 residues. CDR1 is MGHDK, CDR2 SYGVNS, per germline. V dropped 4 bases and J dropped 1 base, with 7 bases sitting between them.